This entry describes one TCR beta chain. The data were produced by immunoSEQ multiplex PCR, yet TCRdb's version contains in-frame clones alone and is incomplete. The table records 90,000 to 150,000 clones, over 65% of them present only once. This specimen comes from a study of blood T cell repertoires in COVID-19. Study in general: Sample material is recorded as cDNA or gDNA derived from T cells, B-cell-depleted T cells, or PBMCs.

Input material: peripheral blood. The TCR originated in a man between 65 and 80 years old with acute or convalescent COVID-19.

Here the CDR3 DNA reads TGTGCCAGCAGCCAGAGTGTGCTAGCGGGGGGGCGGGAGACCCAGTACTTC. It translates to CASSQSVLAGGRETQYF. V usage is TRBV7-7 and J usage is TRBJ2-5, with 12 bases matching TRBD2. Trimming removed 5 bases from V and 5 bases from J; junction bases left unmatched: 12. The length of the CDR3 is 17 residues. The germline V gene has CDR1 SSHAT and CDR2 FNYEAQ (reference sequence).